A selection of T cell receptor beta chains follows, all from one sample in a study of blood T cell repertoires in COVID-19. Profiling relied on immunoSEQ multiplex PCR, and the TCRdb table lists in-frame clones only, not all of them. The profile shows some 93,000 clones, about 85% of them singletons. Sequences were obtained from peripheral blood. The source of these receptors is a man aged 60 to 69 with acute or convalescent COVID-19. Each CDR3 is given with its conserved first and last residue. D genes are given only for firm matches. Some rows mark clone size as missing; the rest say once, few, many or name a class of expanded clone.

.	TRBJ1-3	few	TRBV5-8	CASSRYLTGTGNTIYF	TGTGCCAGCAGCCGATATCTAACAGGGACAGGAAACACCATATATTTT
TRBD1	TRBJ1-1	.	TRBV29-1	CSVTAWGQLNTEAFF	TGCAGCGTTACTGCCTGGGGACAGTTGAACACTGAAGCTTTCTTT
.	TRBJ2-1	.	TRBV10-3	CAISPPRGYNEQFF	TGTGCCATCAGTCCCCCCCGCGGGTACAATGAGCAGTTCTTC
TRBD1	TRBJ1-2	.	TRBV4-2	CASSQDFLQGSGYTF	TGTGCCAGCAGCCAAGATTTCTTACAGGGGAGCGGCTACACCTTC
.	TRBJ2-5	once	TRBV5-1	CASTLEGVNGETQYF	TGCGCCAGCACCCTAGAGGGCGTTAACGGGGAGACCCAGTACTTC
TRBD2	TRBJ2-3	.	TRBV4-1	CASSQEGTSGGRHTQYF	TGCGCCAGCAGCCAAGAAGGGACTAGCGGGGGCCGACATACGCAGTATTTT
.	TRBJ2-2	.	TRBV5-4	CASSTGRGSAWGGELFF	TGTGCCAGCAGCACAGGGCGGGGGTCGGCTTGGGGCGGGGAGCTGTTTTTT
TRBD2	TRBJ2-1	.	TRBV5-4	CASSSQRGAYNEQFF	TGTGCCAGCAGCTCTCAGCGGGGGGCTTACAATGAGCAGTTCTTC
TRBD2	TRBJ2-4	.	TRBV3-1/TRBV3-2	CASSYTGAGGNIQYF	TGTGCCAGCAGCTATACCGGGGCCGGGGGGAACATTCAGTACTTC
TRBD1	TRBJ1-5	.	TRBV4-2	CASSQVDRVQPQHF	TGTGCCAGCAGCCAGGTGGACAGGGTTCAGCCCCAGCATTTT
TRBD2	TRBJ2-1	.	TRBV14	CASSPTSGGKSRIEQFF	TGTGCCAGCAGCCCGACTAGCGGGGGGAAGTCTCGAATTGAGCAGTTCTTC
TRBD2	TRBJ2-1	medium-sized	TRBV19	CASSLGLVYNEQFF	TGTGCCAGTAGTCTCGGACTAGTTTACAATGAGCAGTTCTTC
TRBD2	TRBJ2-2	.	TRBV27	CASSLLASGETGELFF	TGTGCCAGCAGTTTACTGGCTAGCGGTGAAACCGGGGAGCTGTTTTTT
.	TRBJ1-1	.	TRBV7-2	CASSSWTGGVRFTEAFF	TGTGCCAGCAGCTCCTGGACGGGGGGGGTAAGGTTCACTGAAGCTTTCTTT
TRBD1	TRBJ1-5	.	TRBV19	CARTGGGSQPQHF	TGTGCCAGGACAGGGGGTGGTAGTCAGCCCCAGCATTTT
.	TRBJ1-5	.	TRBV12-3/TRBV12-4	CASSPHRNQPQHF	TGTGCCAGCAGTCCCCACAGGAATCAGCCCCAGCATTTT
.	TRBJ2-3	.	TRBV4-1	CASSQGQASTDTQYF	TGCGCCAGCAGCCAAGGACAGGCTAGCACAGATACGCAGTATTTT
TRBD2	TRBJ2-4	.	TRBV6-5	CASSGLAGGLHIQYF	TGTGCCAGCAGCGGACTAGCGGGAGGTTTGCACATTCAGTACTTC
.	TRBJ2-1	.	TRBV13	CASSLAGRLYEQFF	TGTGCCAGCAGCTTAGCTGGCAGGTTGTATGAGCAGTTCTTC
TRBD1	TRBJ2-3	few	TRBV11-3	CASSSGQDRDTQYF	TGTGCCAGCAGTTCAGGACAGGATCGTGATACGCAGTATTTT
TRBD2	TRBJ2-5	.	TRBV29-1	CSVEVGGGRETQYF	TGCAGCGTTGAAGTGGGCGGGGGGCGTGAGACCCAGTACTTC
.	TRBJ2-5	.	TRBV5-1	CASTLDSYQETQYF	TGCGCCAGCACCCTGGACAGTTACCAAGAGACCCAGTACTTC
TRBD1	TRBJ2-7	.	TRBV23-1	CAIPIPGQGEQYF	TGCGCCATCCCTATCCCGGGACAGGGCGAGCAGTACTTC
TRBD1	TRBJ1-1	.	TRBV19	CASRRNGQGTEAFF	TGTGCCAGTAGGAGAAATGGACAGGGCACTGAAGCTTTCTTT
.	TRBJ2-7	.	TRBV21-1	CASSLELRAPYEQYF	TGTGCCAGCAGTCTAGAGTTGAGGGCACCCTACGAGCAGTACTTC
.	TRBJ1-5	.	TRBV18	CASSPGQINQPQHF	TGTGCCAGCTCACCGGGCCAAATCAATCAGCCCCAGCATTTT
TRBD2	TRBJ2-7	.	TRBV5-1	CASSPDASGSLREYF	TGCGCCAGCAGCCCGGACGCTAGCGGGAGCCTTAGGGAGTACTTC
.	TRBJ2-7	.	TRBV6-5	CASTRDRGLSYEQYF	TGTGCCAGCACCCGCGACAGGGGACTATCCTACGAGCAGTACTTC
.	TRBJ2-1	.	TRBV14	CASSLRTPLRGNEQFF	TGTGCCAGCAGCCTTCGGACCCCGTTGCGAGGGAATGAGCAGTTCTTC
.	TRBJ2-1	once	TRBV4-1	CASSQDYGRNEQFF	TGCGCCAGCAGCCAAGACTACGGTCGTAATGAGCAGTTCTTC
TRBD1	TRBJ1-5	.	TRBV3-1/TRBV3-2	CASSHGTGGNQPQHF	TGTGCCAGCAGCCATGGGACAGGAGGAAATCAGCCCCAGCATTTT
TRBD1	TRBJ2-4	.	TRBV6-1	CASSELRTGANIQYF	TGTGCCAGCAGTGAACTGAGGACAGGGGCAAACATTCAGTACTTC
.	TRBJ2-4	once	TRBV21-1	CASSRTGGYTKNIQYF	TGTGCCAGCAGCAGAACAGGGGGGTACACCAAAAACATTCAGTACTTC
.	TRBJ2-1	.	TRBV7-7	CASSFTGSPYNEQFF	TGTGCCAGCAGCTTTACCGGGAGCCCCTACAATGAGCAGTTCTTC
TRBD2	TRBJ2-1	.	TRBV11-3	CASSLVAGAYNEQFF	TGTGCCAGCAGCTTAGTTGCGGGAGCCTACAATGAGCAGTTCTTC
.	TRBJ1-2	.	TRBV28	CASTQNYGYTF	TGTGCCAGCACCCAGAACTATGGCTACACCTTC
.	TRBJ1-1	.	TRBV9	CASGAGDLDTEAFF	TGTGCCAGCGGGGCAGGGGATTTGGACACTGAAGCTTTCTTT
TRBD2	TRBJ2-3	.	TRBV3-1/TRBV3-2	CASSQDVGTKGDTQYF	TGTGCCAGCAGCCAAGATGTGGGGACTAAGGGAGATACGCAGTATTTT
TRBD2	TRBJ2-5	.	TRBV3-1/TRBV3-2	CASSHGLAGQETQYF	TGTGCCAGCAGCCATGGACTAGCGGGTCAAGAGACCCAGTACTTC
TRBD2	TRBJ2-7	.	TRBV27	CASSWAGRGEQYF	TGTGCCAGCAGTTGGGCAGGGAGGGGCGAGCAGTACTTC
TRBD2	TRBJ2-4	once	TRBV3-1/TRBV3-2	CASSPTSGWRAKNIQYF	TGTGCCAGCAGCCCTACTAGCGGGTGGCGAGCCAAAAACATTCAGTACTTC
TRBD2	TRBJ2-3	.	TRBV9	CASSVGAGPTDTQYF	TGTGCCAGCAGCGTAGGAGCGGGGCCCACAGATACGCAGTATTTT
.	TRBJ2-7	.	TRBV14	CASSQTRLGYYEQYF	TGTGCCAGCAGTCAAACACGTCTAGGCTACTACGAGCAGTACTTC
TRBD1	TRBJ1-1	once	TRBV19	CASSPTGGTEAFF	TGTGCCAGTAGTCCCACAGGGGGCACTGAAGCTTTCTTT
TRBD1	TRBJ2-3	.	TRBV4-1	CASSRNRGRGTDTQYF	TGCGCCAGCAGCCGCAACAGGGGGCGAGGCACAGATACGCAGTATTTT
.	TRBJ2-7	.	TRBV4-3	CASSQGLAGAREQYF	TGCGCCAGCAGCCAAGGGTTGGCAGGGGCGAGGGAGCAGTACTTC
.	TRBJ2-3	.	TRBV15	CATSRVHDTQYF	TGTGCCACCAGCAGGGTACATGATACGCAGTATTTT
TRBD2	TRBJ2-3	.	TRBV4-1	CASSQKRASGTDTQYF	TGCGCCAGCAGCCAAAAAAGGGCTAGCGGAACAGATACGCAGTATTTT
.	TRBJ2-7	.	TRBV6-5	CASIYRSGSYEQYF	TGTGCCAGCATTTACCGGTCAGGGTCCTACGAGCAGTACTTC
TRBD1	TRBJ1-2	.	TRBV9	CASSPAGGIYGYTF	TGTGCCAGCAGCCCGGCAGGGGGAATCTATGGCTACACCTTC
TRBD2	TRBJ2-3	.	TRBV5-4	CASSKTSGSTDTQYF	TGTGCCAGCAGCAAGACTAGCGGGAGCACAGATACGCAGTATTTT
.	TRBJ2-5	.	TRBV14	CASRRGGQETQYF	TGTGCCAGCCGCCGTGGGGGGCAAGAGACCCAGTACTTC
TRBD1	TRBJ2-7	.	TRBV3-1/TRBV3-2	CASSTTRTGPGEQYF	TGTGCCAGCAGCACGACCAGGACAGGTCCGGGCGAGCAGTACTTC
.	TRBJ1-6	.	TRBV7-9	CASSLEGVNNSPLHF	TGTGCCAGCAGCTTAGAAGGAGTAAACAATTCACCCCTCCACTTT
TRBD2	TRBJ2-1	once	TRBV7-9	CAIIIAGVRDEQFF	TGTGCCATTATCATAGCGGGAGTTAGGGATGAGCAGTTCTTC
TRBD1	TRBJ2-6	.	TRBV10-1	CASSVPSGQSPSGANVLTF	TGCGCCAGCAGTGTACCCTCGGGACAGTCTCCCTCTGGGGCCAACGTCCTGACTTTC
TRBD2	TRBJ2-1	.	TRBV4-3	CASSQGLAGVQEQFF	TGCGCCAGCAGCCAAGGGCTAGCGGGGGTTCAGGAGCAGTTCTTC